This T cell receptor beta chain was recorded in a study of blood T cells in healthy people across ages. Study-level points and caveats: Measured against age, TCR beta diversity per million T cells decreased in a roughly linear manner.

Then a second PCR, running roughly 6 to 12 cycles, was carried out with a sample-barcoded 5' primer and a J-beta primer mix. Using its own MiXCR run on the 5' RACE reads, TCRdb lists one record per CDR3 protein. The repertoire holds some 790,000 distinct CDR3 sequences, under 30% seen once, with approximately 15% in the top ten. About this clonotype: What it binds is unknown.

Trimming pared 3 bases from V and 1 base from J, leaving 12 bases between. The CDR3 is 16 amino acids. Germline V gene data show CDR1 as MNHEY and CDR2 as SVGAGI. The source is a woman over 75 in good health. Input material: blood. The V call is TRBV6-5, the J call TRBJ1-4, with a possible D match to TRBD1 (5 bases). The CDR3 DNA reads as TGTGCCAGCAGTTATAGTGGAGGGGAAACTAATGAAAAACTGTTTTTT. As protein: CASSYSGGETNEKLFF.